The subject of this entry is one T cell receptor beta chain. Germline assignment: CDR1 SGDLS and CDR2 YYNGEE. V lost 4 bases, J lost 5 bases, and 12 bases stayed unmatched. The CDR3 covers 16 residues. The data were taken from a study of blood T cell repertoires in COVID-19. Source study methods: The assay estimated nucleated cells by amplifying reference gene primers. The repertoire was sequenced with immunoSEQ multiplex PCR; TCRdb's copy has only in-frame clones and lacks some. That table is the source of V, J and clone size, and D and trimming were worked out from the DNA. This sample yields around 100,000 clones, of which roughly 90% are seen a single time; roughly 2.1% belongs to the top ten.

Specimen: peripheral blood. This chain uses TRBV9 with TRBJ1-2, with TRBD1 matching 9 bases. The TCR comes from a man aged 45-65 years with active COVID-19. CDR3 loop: CASSPRTGVGSYGYTF. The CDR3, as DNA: TGTGCCAGCAGCCCCCGGACAGGGGTTGGTTCGTATGGCTACACCTTC.